Below, 13 T cell receptor beta chains from the same sample are listed, as sequenced in a study of T cells in Graves' hyperthyroidism and ophthalmopathy. Template material for amplifying TCR beta CDR3 regions consisted of RNA transcripts. First-round RT-PCR of the TCR CDR3 relied on the HTBI primer set. TCRdb independently ran MiXCR on the multiplex PCR reads; one entry per CDR3 protein. Here the sample spans about 290,000 distinct CDR3 sequences, about an eighth being singletons. Input material: blood. These receptors were collected from a woman between 25 and 40 years old with Graves' hyperthyroidism that later progressed to Graves' ophthalmopathy.

In this sample, this clonotype turned up many times. The chain is built from TRBV12-3 or TRBV12-4 and TRBJ2-1; D is possibly TRBD2 (5 bases). V lost 4 bases to trimming and J lost 4 bases, with 14 bases between them. This CDR3 is 15 amino acids long. The CDR3 DNA reads TGTGCCAGCAGTTCTCGAGACTACCAATACAATGAGCAGTTCTTC. Protein: CASSSRDYQYNEQFF.

This clonotype was detected many times. The chain employs TRBV19 and TRBJ1-1; TRBD1 is a possible D gene (6 bases). The CDR3 totals 14 residues. V lost 5 bases and J lost 4, with 14 bases in between. Germline lookup yields CDR1 LNHDA and CDR2 SQIVND (reference sequence). The DNA of the CDR3 is TGTGCCAGTAGTGTGGACAGCCGGGGCACTGAAGCTTTCTTT. Translated, it gives CASSVDSRGTEAFF.

This clonotype has a count of ten or more. The chain links TRBV7-2 to TRBJ1-2; TRBD1 aligns across 8 bases. V dropped 5 bases and J dropped 5; count of bases not matched to a gene: 10. The V gene's germline CDR1 is SGHTA and CDR2 FQGNSA. CDR3 length: 15 residues. The CDR3 nucleotides read TGTGCCAGCAGCCCCTCTCAGGGGGCGATGTATGGCTACACCTTC. Its translation: CASSPSQGAMYGYTF.

This clonotype was counted at least ten times. The chain carries TRBV7-6 and TRBJ2-7; 10 bases are a match to TRBD1. The V segment lost 4 bases and the J segment 1 base; nucleotides outside the gene matches: 4. Germline CDR1 SGHVS, CDR2 FNYEAQ. This CDR3 is built from 15 residues. In DNA, the CDR3 is TGTGCCAGCAGCTCCGGGACAGGGGCATCCTACGAGCAGTACTTC. Its protein is CASSSGTGASYEQYF.

This clonotype was counted many times. The rearrangement links TRBV7-3 to TRBJ2-2, with D uncertain. Per the germline V gene, CDR1 is SGHTA and CDR2 is FQGTGA. The CDR3 is made up of 16 amino acids. V lost 2 bases and J lost 0, with 10 bases in between. CDR3 sequence reads: CASSLSQIANTGELFF. The CDR3 nucleotides read TGTGCCAGCAGCTTATCCCAAATTGCGAACACCGGGGAGCTGTTTTTT.

Ten or more counts support this clonotype. The CDR3 DNA follows: TGTGCCAGCAGTTTTTCCCGACTCCGGAGAGGCGTCGGGGAGACCCAGTACTTC. Amino acids: CASSFSRLRRGVGETQYF. This sequence joins TRBV28 and TRBJ2-5; no clear D gene. This CDR3 spans 18 amino acids. V was pared by 3 bases and J by 5 bases, with 25 bases between. Germline loops: CDR1 MDHEN, CDR2 SYDVKM.

The chain has TRBV15 and TRBJ1-1; no firm D call. Germline assignment: CDR1 LNHNV and CDR2 YYDKDF (reference sequence). There are 13 residues in the CDR3. V was pared by 6 bases and J by 5 bases, with 13 bases between. CDR3 loop: CATRSGRWTEAFF. The CDR3 nucleotides read TGTGCCACCAGGTCCGGGAGGTGGACTGAAGCTTTCTTT.

This clonotype was observed many times. CDR3 bases: TGTGCCAGCAGGTCCTCAGCAGATACGCAGTATTTT. It is translated as CASRSSADTQYF. The rearrangement joins TRBV28 to TRBJ2-3; no clear D gene. Trimming removed 6 bases at V and 4 bases at J, with 8 bases between. Germline values: CDR1 MDHEN, CDR2 SYDVKM. The CDR3 totals 12 residues.

This clonotype occurred many times. The chain uses TRBV11-2 and TRBJ2-1, with 9 bases aligning to TRBD1. Losses at the gene ends were 5 bases for V and 0 bases for J; bases not matched to a gene: 5. Germline values: CDR1 SGHAT, CDR2 FQNNGV. The CDR3 extends over 16 amino acids. CDR3 DNA sequence: TGTGCCAGCAGCATATACAGGGGGCGCTCCTACAATGAGCAGTTCTTC. It encodes CASSIYRGRSYNEQFF.

This clonotype has ten or more counts. V is TRBV28 and J is TRBJ2-1; 10 bases are shared with TRBD2. This CDR3 spans 13 amino acids. Germline V lookup: CDR1 MDHEN, CDR2 SYDVKM. With 2 bases clipped from V and 8 bases from J, the junction kept 0 bases outside the gene matches. In nucleotides, the CDR3 is TGTGCCAGCAGTTTAGGGACTAGCGATGAGCAGTTCTTC. This gives the protein CASSLGTSDEQFF.

This clonotype was picked up many times. The chain recombines TRBV28 with TRBJ1-5; unclear D gene. V was cut by 7 bases and J by 7 bases, with 8 bases left in between. Germline values: CDR1 MDHEN, CDR2 SYDVKM. This CDR3 region has 11 residues. CDR3 residues: CASTDGQPQHF. CDR3 coding DNA: TGTGCCAGCACCGATGGGCAGCCCCAGCATTTT.

V is TRBV3-1 and J is TRBJ2-1; possibly TRBD2 for D (7 bases). Trimming removed 5 bases from V and 8 bases from J, with 19 bases in between. The CDR3 spans 15 residues. The germline CDR1 and CDR2 sequences are LGHDT and YNNKEL (reference sequence). The DNA of the CDR3 is TGTGCCAGCAGCACAGGACTAGGGGGAGCTTATGAGCAGTTCTTC. Protein: CASSTGLGGAYEQFF.

At least ten counts were recorded for this clonotype. The chain joins TRBV9 to TRBJ1-6, with D unresolved. Germline V gives CDR1 SGDLS, CDR2 YYNGEE. Trimming pared 0 bases from V and 7 bases from J, leaving 14 bases between. The CDR3 is made up of 16 amino acids. CDR3 sequence: CASSVAPIGGNSPLHF. The CDR3 nucleotides read TGTGCCAGCAGCGTAGCTCCTATAGGAGGCAATTCACCCCTCCACTTT.